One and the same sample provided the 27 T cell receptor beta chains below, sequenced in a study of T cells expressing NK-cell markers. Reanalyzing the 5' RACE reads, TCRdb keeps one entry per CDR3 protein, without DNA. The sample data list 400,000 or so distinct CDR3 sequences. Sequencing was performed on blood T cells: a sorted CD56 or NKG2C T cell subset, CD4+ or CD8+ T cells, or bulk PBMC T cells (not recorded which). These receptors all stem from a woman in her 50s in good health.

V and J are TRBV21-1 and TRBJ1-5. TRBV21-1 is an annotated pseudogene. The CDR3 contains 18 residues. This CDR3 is CASSKAGNSRGLNQPQHF.

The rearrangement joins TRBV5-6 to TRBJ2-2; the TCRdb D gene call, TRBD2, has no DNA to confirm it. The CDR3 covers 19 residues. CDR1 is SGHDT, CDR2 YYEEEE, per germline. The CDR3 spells CASSLGVATSGSNTGELFF.

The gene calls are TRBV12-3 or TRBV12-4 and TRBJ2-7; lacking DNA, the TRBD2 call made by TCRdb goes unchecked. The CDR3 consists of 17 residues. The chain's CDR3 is CASSPRPTSGVPYEQYF.

CDR3 in amino acids: CASRVIPGQRETQYF. The V call is TRBV5-1, the J call TRBJ2-5; absent DNA, TCRdb's TRBD1 call cannot be checked. In germline, CDR1 is SGHRS, CDR2 YFSETQ. This CDR3 is built from 15 residues.

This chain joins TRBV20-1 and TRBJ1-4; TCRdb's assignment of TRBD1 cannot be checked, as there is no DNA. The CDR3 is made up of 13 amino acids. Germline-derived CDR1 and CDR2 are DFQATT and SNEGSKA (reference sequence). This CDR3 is CSARDRVLEKLFF.

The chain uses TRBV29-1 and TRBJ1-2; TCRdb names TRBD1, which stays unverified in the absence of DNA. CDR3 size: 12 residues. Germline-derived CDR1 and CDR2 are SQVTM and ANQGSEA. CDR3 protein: CSVDGTSVGYTF.

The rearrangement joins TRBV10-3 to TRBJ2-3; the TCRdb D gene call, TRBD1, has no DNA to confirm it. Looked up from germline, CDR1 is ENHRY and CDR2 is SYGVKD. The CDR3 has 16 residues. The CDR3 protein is CAIRKTDREETDTQYF.

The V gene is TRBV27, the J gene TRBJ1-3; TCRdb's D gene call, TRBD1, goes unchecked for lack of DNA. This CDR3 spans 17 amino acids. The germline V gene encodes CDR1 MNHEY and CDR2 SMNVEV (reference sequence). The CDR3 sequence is CASTQDRTAMAKNTIYF.

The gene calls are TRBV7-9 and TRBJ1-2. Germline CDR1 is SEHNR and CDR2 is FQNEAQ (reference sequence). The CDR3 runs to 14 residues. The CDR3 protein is CASSLGGEAVGYTF.

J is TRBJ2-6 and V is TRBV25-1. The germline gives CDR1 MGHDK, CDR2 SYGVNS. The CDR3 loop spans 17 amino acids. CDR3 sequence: CASSESRPGPGANVLTF.

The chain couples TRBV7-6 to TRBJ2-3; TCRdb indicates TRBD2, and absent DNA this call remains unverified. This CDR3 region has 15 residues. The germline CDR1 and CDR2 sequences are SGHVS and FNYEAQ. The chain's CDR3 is CASSLLPSDTDTQYF.

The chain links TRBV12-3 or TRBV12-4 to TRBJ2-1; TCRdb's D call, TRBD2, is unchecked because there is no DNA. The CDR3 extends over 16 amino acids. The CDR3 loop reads CASSLEWLVYDNEQFF.

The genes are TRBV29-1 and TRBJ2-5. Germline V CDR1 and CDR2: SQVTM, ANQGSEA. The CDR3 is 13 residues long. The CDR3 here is CSVSGDTAGTQYF.

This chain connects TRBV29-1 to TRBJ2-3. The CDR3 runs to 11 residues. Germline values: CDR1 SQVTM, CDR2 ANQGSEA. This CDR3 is CSVYGADTQYF.

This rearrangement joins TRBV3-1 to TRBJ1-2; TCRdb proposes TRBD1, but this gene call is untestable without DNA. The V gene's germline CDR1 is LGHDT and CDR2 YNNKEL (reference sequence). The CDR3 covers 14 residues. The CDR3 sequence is CASSQTGTGYGYTF.

CDR3 protein: CASSLQGGGEKLFF. V gene TRBV3-1 combines with J gene TRBJ1-4; TCRdb picks TRBD1, but there is no DNA to check that call. The CDR3 is 14 amino acids. CDR1 is LGHDT and CDR2 is YNNKEL in the germline V gene (reference sequence).

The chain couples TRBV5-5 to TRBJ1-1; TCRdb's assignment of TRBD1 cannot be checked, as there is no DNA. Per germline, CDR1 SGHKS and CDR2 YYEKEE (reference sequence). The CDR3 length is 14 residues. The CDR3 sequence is CASSFAGENTEAFF.

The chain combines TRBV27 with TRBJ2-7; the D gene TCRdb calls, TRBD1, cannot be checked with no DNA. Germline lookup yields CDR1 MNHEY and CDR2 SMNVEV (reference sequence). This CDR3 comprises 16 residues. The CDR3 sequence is CASSLLTAGGPHEQYF.

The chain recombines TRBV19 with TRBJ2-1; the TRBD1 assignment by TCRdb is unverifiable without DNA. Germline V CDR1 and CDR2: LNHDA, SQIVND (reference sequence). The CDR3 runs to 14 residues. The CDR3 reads CASSAQGVRNEQFF.

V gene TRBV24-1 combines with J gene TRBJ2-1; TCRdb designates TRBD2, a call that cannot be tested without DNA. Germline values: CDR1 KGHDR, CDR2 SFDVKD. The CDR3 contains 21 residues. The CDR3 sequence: CATSDFPPSELAGGPGNEQFF.

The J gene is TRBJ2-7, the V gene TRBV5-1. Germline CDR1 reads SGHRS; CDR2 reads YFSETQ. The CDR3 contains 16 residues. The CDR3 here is CASSLLGRGPTYEQYF.

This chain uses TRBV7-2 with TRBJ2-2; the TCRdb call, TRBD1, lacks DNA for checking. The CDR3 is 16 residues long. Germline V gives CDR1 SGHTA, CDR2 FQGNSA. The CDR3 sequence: CASSLRVTTGAGELFF.

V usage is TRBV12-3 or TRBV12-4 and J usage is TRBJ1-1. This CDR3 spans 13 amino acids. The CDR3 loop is CASSLAPYAEAFF.

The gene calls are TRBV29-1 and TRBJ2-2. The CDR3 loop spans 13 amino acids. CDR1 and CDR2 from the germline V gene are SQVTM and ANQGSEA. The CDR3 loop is CSAARVRTGELFF.

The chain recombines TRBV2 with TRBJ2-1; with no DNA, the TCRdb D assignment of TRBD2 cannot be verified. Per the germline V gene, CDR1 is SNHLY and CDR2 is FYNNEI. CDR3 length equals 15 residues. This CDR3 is CASSEGTGVVDEQFF.

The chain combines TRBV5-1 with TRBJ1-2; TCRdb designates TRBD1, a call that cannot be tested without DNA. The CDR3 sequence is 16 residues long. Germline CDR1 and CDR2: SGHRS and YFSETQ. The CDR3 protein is CASSLDGTGAYYGYTF.

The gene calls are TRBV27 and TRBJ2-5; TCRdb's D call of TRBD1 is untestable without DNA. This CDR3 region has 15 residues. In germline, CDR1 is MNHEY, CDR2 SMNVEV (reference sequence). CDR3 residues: CASRPDWDPRETQYF.